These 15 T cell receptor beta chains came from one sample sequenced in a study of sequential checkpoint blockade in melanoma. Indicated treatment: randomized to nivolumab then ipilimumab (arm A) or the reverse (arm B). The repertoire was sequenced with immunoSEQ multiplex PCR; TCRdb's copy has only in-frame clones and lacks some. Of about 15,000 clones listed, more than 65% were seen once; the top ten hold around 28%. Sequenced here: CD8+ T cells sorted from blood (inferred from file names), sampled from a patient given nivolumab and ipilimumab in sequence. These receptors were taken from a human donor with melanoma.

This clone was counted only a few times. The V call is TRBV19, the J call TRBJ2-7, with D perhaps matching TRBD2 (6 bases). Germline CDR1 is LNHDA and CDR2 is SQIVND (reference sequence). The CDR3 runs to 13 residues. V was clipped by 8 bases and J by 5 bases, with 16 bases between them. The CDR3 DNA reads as TGTGCCAGTCAGGACTGGCGGGACGACGAGCAGTACTTC. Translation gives CASQDWRDDEQYF.

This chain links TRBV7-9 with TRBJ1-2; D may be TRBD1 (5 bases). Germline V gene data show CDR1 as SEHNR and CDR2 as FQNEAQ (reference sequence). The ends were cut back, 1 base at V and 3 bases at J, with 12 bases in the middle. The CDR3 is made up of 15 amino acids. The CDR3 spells CASSLVQGPHYGYTF. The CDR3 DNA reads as TGTGCCAGCAGCTTAGTCCAGGGCCCGCACTATGGCTACACCTTC.

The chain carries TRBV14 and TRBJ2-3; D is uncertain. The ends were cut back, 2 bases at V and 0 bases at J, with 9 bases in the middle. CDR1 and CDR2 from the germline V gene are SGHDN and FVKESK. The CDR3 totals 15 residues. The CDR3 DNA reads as TGTGCCAGCAGCCAATTGTACATTAGCACAGATACGCAGTATTTT. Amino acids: CASSQLYISTDTQYF.

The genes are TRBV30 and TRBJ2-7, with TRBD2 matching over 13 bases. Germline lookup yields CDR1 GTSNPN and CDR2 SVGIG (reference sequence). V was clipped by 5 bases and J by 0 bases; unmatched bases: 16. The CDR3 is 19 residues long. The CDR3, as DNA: TGTGCCTGGTCCCTTAATCCCGGGACTAGCGGGGTGAACTCCTACGAGCAGTACTTC. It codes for CAWSLNPGTSGVNSYEQYF. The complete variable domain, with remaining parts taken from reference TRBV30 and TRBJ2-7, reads SQTIHQWPATLVQPVGSPLSLECTVEGTSNPNLYWYRQAAGRGLQLLFYSVGIGQISSEVPQNLSASRPQDRQFILSSKKLLLSDSGFYLCAWSLNPGTSGVNSYEQYFGPGTRLTVT.

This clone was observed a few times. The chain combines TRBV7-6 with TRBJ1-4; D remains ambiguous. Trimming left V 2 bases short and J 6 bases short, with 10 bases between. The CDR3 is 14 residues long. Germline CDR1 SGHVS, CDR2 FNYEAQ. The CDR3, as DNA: TGTGCCAGCAGCTTACTCCCGCAGGATGAAAAACTGTTTTTT. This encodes CASSLLPQDEKLFF.

The CDR3 DNA reads TGTGCCAGCACCGCCGGCGGGGAGCTGTTTTTT. Amino acids: CASTAGGELFF. The chain has TRBV5-4 and TRBJ2-2; no definite D call. Trimming cost V 6 bases and J 7 bases, with 7 bases left between them. This CDR3 spans 11 amino acids. Per the germline V gene, CDR1 is SGHNT and CDR2 is YYREEE (reference sequence).

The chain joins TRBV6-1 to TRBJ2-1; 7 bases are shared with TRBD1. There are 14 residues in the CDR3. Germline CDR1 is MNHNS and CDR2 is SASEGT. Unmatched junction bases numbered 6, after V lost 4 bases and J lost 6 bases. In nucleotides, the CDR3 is TGTGCCAGCAGTGTCGGACAGGCCGCCAATGAGCAGTTCTTC. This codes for CASSVGQAANEQFF.

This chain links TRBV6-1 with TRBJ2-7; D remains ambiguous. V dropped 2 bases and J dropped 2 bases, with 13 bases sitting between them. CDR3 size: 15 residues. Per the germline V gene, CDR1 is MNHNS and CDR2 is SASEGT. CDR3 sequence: CASSELVTFPYEQYF. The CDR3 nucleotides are TGTGCCAGCAGTGAACTAGTAACTTTCCCCTACGAGCAGTACTTC.

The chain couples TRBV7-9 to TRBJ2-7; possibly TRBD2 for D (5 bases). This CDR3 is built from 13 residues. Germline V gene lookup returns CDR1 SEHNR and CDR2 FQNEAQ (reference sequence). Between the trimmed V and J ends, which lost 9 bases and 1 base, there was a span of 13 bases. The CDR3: CASSSLGSYEQYF. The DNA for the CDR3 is TGTGCCAGTTCTAGCCTGGGATCCTACGAGCAGTACTTC.

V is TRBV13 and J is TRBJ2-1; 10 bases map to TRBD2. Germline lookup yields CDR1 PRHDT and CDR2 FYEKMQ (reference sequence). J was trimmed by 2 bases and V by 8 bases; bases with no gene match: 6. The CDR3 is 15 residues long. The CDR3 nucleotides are TGTGCCAGCGGACTCGGACTAGCGGCCTACAATGAGCAGTTCTTC. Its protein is CASGLGLAAYNEQFF.

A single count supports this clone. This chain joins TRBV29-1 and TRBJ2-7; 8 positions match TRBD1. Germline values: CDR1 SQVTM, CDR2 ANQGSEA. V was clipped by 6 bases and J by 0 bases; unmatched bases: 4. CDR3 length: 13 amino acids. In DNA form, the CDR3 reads TGCAGCGTGCACAGGGGGAGCTCCTACGAGCAGTACTTC. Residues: CSVHRGSSYEQYF.

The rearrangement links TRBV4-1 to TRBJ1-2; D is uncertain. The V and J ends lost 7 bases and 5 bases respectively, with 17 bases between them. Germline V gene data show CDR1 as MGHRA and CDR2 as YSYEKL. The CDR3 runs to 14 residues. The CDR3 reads CASMGTGRDYGYTF. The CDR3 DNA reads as TGCGCCAGCATGGGAACTGGGCGGGATTATGGCTACACCTTC.

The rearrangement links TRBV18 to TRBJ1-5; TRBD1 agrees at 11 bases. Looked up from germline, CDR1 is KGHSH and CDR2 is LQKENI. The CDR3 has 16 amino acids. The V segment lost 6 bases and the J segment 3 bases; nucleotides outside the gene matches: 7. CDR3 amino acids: CASSDRGQGVNQPQHF. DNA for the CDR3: TGTGCCAGCTCGGACAGGGGGCAGGGGGTCAATCAGCCCCAGCATTTT.

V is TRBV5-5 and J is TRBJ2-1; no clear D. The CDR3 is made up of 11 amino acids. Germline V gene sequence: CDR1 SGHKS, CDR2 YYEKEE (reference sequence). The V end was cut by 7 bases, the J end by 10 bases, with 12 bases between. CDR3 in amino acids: CASRYVEEQFF. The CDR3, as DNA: TGTGCCAGCCGATACGTAGAGGAGCAGTTCTTC.

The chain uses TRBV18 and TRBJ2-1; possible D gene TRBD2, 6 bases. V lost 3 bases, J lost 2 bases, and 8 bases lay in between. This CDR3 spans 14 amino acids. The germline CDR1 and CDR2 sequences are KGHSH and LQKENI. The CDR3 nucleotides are TGTGCCAGCTCACCGGAGGGAACCTACAATGAGCAGTTCTTC. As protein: CASSPEGTYNEQFF.